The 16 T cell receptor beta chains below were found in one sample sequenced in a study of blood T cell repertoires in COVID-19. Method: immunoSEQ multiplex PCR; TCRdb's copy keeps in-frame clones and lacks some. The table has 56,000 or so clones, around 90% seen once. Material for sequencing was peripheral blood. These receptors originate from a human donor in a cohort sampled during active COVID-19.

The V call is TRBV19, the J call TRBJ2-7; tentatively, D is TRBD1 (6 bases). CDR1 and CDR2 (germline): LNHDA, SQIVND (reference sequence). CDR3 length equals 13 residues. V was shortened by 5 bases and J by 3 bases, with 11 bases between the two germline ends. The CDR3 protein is CASSVSGVYEQYF. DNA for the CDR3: TGTGCCAGTAGTGTCTCAGGGGTCTACGAGCAGTACTTC.

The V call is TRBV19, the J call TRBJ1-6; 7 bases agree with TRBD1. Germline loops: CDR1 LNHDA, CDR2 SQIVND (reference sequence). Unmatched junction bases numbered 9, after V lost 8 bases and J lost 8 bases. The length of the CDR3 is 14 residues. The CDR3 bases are TGTGCCAGTTGTCAAGGGGGCCTATATTCACCCCTCCACTTT. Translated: CASCQGGLYSPLHF.

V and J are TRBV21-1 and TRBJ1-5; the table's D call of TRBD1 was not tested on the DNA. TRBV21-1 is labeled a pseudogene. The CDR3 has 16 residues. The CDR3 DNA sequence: TGTGCCAGCAGCGTCCAACAGGGGCATGGCAATCAGCCCCAGCATTTT. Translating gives CASSVQQGHGNQPQHF.

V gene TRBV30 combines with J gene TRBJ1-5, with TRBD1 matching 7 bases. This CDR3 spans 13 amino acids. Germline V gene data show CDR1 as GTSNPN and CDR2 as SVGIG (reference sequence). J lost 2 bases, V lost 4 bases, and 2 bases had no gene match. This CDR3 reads CAWNQGGNQPQHF. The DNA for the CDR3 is TGTGCCTGGAACCAGGGGGGCAATCAGCCCCAGCATTTT.

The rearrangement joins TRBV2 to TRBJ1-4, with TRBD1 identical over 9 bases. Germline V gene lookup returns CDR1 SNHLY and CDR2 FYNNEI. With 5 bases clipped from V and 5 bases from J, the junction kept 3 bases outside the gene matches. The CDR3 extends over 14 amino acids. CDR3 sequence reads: CASSRDRVNEKLFF. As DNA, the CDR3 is TGTGCCAGCAGTCGGGACAGGGTAAATGAAAAACTGTTTTTT.

The CDR3 region is CASSERGAGGPDTQYF. The DNA for the CDR3 is TGCGCCAGCAGTGAGCGTGGTGCGGGGGGGCCAGATACGCAGTATTTT. This rearrangement joins TRBV10-2 to TRBJ2-3; 9 bases agree with TRBD2. Germline CDR1 is WSHSY and CDR2 is SAAADI. The V and J ends lost 2 bases and 4 bases, in that order; junction bases with no gene match: 7. The CDR3 runs to 16 residues.

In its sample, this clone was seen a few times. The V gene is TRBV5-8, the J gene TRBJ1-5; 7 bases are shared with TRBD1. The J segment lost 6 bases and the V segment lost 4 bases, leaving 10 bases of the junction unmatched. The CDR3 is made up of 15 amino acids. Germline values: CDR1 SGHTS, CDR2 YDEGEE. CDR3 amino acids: CASSHRTGLSQPQHF. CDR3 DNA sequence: TGTGCCAGCAGCCACCGGACAGGCCTTAGTCAGCCCCAGCATTTT.

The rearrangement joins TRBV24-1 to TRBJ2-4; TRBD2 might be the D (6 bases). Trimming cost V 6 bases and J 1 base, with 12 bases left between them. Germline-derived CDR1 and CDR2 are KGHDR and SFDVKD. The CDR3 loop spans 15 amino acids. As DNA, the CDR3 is TGTGCCACCAGTACCGGGAGCCTGGCCAAAAACATTCAGTACTTC. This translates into CATSTGSLAKNIQYF.

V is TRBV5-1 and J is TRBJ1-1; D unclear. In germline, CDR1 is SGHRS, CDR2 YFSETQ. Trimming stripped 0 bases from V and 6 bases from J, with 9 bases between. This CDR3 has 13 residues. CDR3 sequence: CASSLAAGAEAFF. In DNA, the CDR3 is TGCGCCAGCAGCTTGGCTGCGGGTGCTGAAGCTTTCTTT.

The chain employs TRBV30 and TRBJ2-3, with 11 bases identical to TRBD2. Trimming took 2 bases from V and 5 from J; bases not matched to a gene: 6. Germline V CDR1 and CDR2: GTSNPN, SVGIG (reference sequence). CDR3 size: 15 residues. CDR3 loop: CAWSLAGGGRDTQYF. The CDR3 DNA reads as TGTGCCTGGAGTCTAGCGGGGGGCGGGAGAGATACGCAGTATTTT.

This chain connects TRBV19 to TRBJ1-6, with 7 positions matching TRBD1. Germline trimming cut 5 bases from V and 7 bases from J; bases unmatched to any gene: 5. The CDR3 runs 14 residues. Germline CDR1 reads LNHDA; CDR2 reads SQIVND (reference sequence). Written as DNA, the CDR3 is TGTGCCAGTAGTTCACAGGGGTGGAATTCACCCCTCCACTTT. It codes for CASSSQGWNSPLHF. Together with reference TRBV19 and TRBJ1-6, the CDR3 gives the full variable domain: DGGITQSPKYLFRKEGQNVTLSCEQNLNHDAMYWYRQDPGQGLRLIYYSQIVNDFQKGDIAEGYSVSREKKESFPLTVTSAQKNPTAFYLCASSSQGWNSPLHFGNGTRLTVT.

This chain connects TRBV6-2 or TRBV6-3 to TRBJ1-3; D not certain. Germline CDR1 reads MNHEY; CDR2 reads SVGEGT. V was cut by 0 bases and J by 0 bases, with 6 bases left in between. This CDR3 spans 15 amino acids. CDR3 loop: CASSYSAHSGNTIYF. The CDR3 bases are TGTGCCAGCAGTTACTCCGCGCACTCTGGAAACACCATATATTTT.

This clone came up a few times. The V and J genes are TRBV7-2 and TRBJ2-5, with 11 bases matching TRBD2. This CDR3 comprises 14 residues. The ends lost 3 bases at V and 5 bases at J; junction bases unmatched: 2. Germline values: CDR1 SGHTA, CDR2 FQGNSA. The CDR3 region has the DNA TGTGCCAGCAGCTTTAGCGGGGGGGCGGAGACCCAGTACTTC. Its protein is CASSFSGGAETQYF.

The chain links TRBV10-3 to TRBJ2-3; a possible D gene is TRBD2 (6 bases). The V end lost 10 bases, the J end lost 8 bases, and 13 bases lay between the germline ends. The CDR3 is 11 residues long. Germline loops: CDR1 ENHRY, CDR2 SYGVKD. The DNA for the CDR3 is TGTGCCACCTCAGCGGGTAGTACGCAGTATTTT. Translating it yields CATSAGSTQYF.

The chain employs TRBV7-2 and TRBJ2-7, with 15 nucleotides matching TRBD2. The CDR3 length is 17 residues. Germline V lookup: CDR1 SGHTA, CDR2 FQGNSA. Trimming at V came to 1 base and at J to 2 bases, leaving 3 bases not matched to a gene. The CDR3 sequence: CASSLGTSGGAPYEQYF. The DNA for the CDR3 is TGTGCCAGCAGCTTAGGGACTAGCGGGGGGGCGCCCTACGAGCAGTACTTC.

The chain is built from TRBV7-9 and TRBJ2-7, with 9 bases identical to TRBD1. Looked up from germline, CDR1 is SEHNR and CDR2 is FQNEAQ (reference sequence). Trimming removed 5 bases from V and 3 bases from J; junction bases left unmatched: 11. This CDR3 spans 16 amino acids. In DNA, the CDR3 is TGTGCCAGCAGCCGAGAGGGGTGGGACAGGGTCTACGAGCAGTACTTC. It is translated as CASSREGWDRVYEQYF.